The rows below give T cell receptor beta chains drawn from one sample of a study of response to subunit inactivated influenza vaccine. TCRdb redid the calling of the RT-PCR reads with MiXCR, one entry per CDR3 protein. The repertoire consists of 300,000 to 350,000 distinct CDR3 sequences, with roughly 22% occurring once and the leading ten covering roughly 10%. The sequencing here drew on PBMCs from blood, taken about 20 months after vaccination. All receptors come from a man between 50 and 69 years old who received an inactivated influenza vaccine. Each CDR3 is given with its conserved first and last residue. The order of the fields is clone size, D gene, J gene, V gene, CDR3 protein, CDR3 DNA. A D gene is named only where the DNA matches it firmly. Size values are once, few and many counts, or a class for expanded clones, and some rows have none.

few . TRBJ1-2 TRBV24-1 CATSDFSGIYGYTF TGTGCCACCAGTGATTTCTCGGGTATCTATGGCTACACCTTC
. TRBD1 TRBJ2-1 TRBV6-2/TRBV6-3 CASSRDRGLFNEQFF TGTGCCAGCAGCCGCGACAGGGGGCTTTTCAATGAGCAGTTCTTC
few . TRBJ1-3 TRBV12-3/TRBV12-4 CASSLGDFGNTIYF TGTGCCAGCAGTTTGGGGGATTTTGGAAACACCATATATTTT
. . TRBJ1-1 TRBV6-1 CASSDREHRAEAFF TGTGCCAGCAGTGATAGGGAGCATAGGGCTGAAGCTTTCTTT
. . TRBJ2-3 TRBV9 CASSVRGRETADTQYF TGTGCCAGCAGCGTAAGGGGGCGGGAGACGGCAGATACGCAGTATTTT
. . TRBJ2-1 TRBV7-9 CASSLARGRQFF TGTGCCAGCAGCTTAGCGCGTGGACGACAGTTCTTC
few . TRBJ2-7 TRBV2 CASGREYEQYF TGTGCCAGCGGAAGGGAGTACGAGCAGTACTTC
. TRBD1 TRBJ2-5 TRBV20-1 CSAHRGPSQETQYF TGCAGTGCCCACAGGGGACCGTCCCAAGAGACCCAGTACTTC
. . TRBJ1-2 TRBV19 CASSIGGAYGYTF TGTGCCAGTAGTATCGGGGGCGCCTATGGCTACACCTTC
. . TRBJ2-6 TRBV6-1 CASSPQWVSGANVLTF TGTGCCAGCAGCCCTCAGTGGGTCTCCGGGGCCAACGTCCTGACTTTC
few TRBD1 TRBJ1-2 TRBV12-3/TRBV12-4 CASSRTGGGGYTF TGTGCCAGCAGCAGGACAGGGGGCGGTGGCTACACCTTC
. TRBD2 TRBJ2-3 TRBV20-1 CSARVPSGRTDTQYF TGCAGTGCTAGAGTGCCTAGCGGGAGAACAGATACGCAGTATTTT
few . TRBJ2-5 TRBV7-2 CASEAGLRETQYF TGTGCCAGCGAGGCAGGGCTCAGGGAGACCCAGTACTTC
. . TRBJ2-2 TRBV6-5 CASSYSGFGQANTGELFF TGTGCCAGCAGTTACTCGGGGTTTGGGCAAGCGAACACCGGGGAGCTGTTTTTT
many TRBD1 TRBJ1-1 TRBV29-1 CSVGDRGGGEAFF TGCAGCGTTGGGGACAGGGGGGGTGGCGAAGCTTTCTTT
few . TRBJ1-5 TRBV6-2/TRBV6-3 CASSSRQDNQPQHF TGTGCCAGCAGTAGCAGACAGGACAATCAGCCCCAGCATTTT
once . TRBJ1-1 TRBV19 CATRGPPVGAFF TGTGCCACCCGGGGGCCTCCGGTGGGAGCTTTCTTT
few . TRBJ1-1 TRBV6-5 CASSPSGLEAFF TGTGCCAGCAGTCCCTCCGGTCTAGAAGCTTTCTTT
. . TRBJ2-2 TRBV20-1 CSARDLGESYATGELFF TGCAGCGCTAGAGATCTAGGGGAGTCGTATGCCACCGGGGAGCTGTTTTTT
. . TRBJ2-1 TRBV9 CASSATGTYNEQFF TGTGCCAGCAGCGCGACCGGGACTTACAATGAGCAGTTCTTC
few . TRBJ2-3 TRBV6-1 CASSPRNRAPDTQYF TGTGCCAGCAGTCCCCGAAACAGGGCTCCAGATACGCAGTATTTT
. . TRBJ2-7 TRBV28 CASSPLNQVSYEQYF TGTGCCAGCAGTCCTCTCAATCAGGTTTCCTACGAGCAGTACTTC
. . TRBJ2-1 TRBV6-5 CASSSQGLVGRNEQFF TGTGCCAGCAGTTCACAGGGTTTAGTAGGACGCAATGAGCAGTTCTTC